This TCR beta chain was observed in a study of T cells after yellow fever vaccination. A remark on this clonotype: Its antigen remains unidentified.

A 5'RACE template-switching step, the method used to make TCR cDNA, added a universal primer site and UMIs. TCRdb ran MiXCR on the 5' RACE reads and lists one entry per CDR3 protein. This sample yields about 580,000 distinct CDR3 sequences, of which around 16% are seen a single time; around 15% belongs to the top ten. Overall study findings and caveats: A minor fraction of clonotypes spanned both CD4 and CD8 compartments. FACS-sorted repertoires might harbor abundant contaminating clonotypes from the bulk population.

The specimen was PBMCs, collected about 5 days after the first yellow fever vaccination. This TCR derives from a man younger than 30 who received the YFV17D yellow fever vaccine.

The CDR3 DNA sequence: TGCGCCAGCAGCTTGGAAGGTGGTGCGGGGGGGAGATACAATGAGCAGTTCTTC. Translation gives CASSLEGGAGGRYNEQFF. The genes are TRBV5-1 and TRBJ2-1, with 9 bases aligning to TRBD2. Germline CDR1 SGHRS, CDR2 YFSETQ. V lost 0 bases and J lost 4; bases outside the gene matches: 11. The CDR3 runs to 18 residues.